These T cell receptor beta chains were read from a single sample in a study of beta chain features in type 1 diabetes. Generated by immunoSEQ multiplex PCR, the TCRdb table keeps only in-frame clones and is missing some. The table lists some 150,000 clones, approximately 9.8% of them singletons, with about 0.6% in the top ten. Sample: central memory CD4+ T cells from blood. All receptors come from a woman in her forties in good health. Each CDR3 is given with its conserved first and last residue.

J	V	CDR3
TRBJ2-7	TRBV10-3	CAISRGTVGFEQYF
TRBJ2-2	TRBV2	CASSERGVAWNTGELFF
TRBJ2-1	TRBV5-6	CASSSQILGLYNEQFF
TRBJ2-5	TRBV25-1	CASSYANQGLRETQYF
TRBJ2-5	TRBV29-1	CSVGTEQETQYF
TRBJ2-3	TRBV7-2	CASSLVASTDTQYF
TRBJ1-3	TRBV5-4	CASKRQGAGGNTIYF
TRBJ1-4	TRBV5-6	CASSFYADEKLFF
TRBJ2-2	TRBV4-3	CASSQVGGTGELFF
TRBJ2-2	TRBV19	CASVLTNTGELFF
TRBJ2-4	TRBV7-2	CASRQGLQAKNIQYF
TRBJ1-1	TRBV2	CASSQGGNTEAFF
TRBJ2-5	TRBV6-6	CASLSSGGEETQYF
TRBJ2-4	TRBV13	CASSARGGTGGNIQYF
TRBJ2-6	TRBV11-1	CASTEGVTGANVLTF
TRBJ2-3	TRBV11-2	CASSLGRLAGATDTQYF
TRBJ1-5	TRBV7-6	CASSLGQGQGNQPQHF
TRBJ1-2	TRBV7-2	CASSAGQNYGYTF
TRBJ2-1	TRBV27	CASSPQRGRAWNEQFF
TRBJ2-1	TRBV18	CASSPPVGRGSSYNEQFF
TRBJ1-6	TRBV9	CASSVGGAPNSPLHF
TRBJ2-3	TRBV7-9	CASSSPSGGRVDTQYF
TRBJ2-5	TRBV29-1	CSAYQGRETQYF
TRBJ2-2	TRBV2	CASSVRFGTGGADHRELFF
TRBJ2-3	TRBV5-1	CASSPIPSTDTQYF
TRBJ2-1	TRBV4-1	CASSQGQEGALSYNEQFF
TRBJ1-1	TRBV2	CASSGGLWNTEAFF
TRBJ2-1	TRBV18	CASSPPQRDYNEQFF
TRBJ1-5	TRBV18	CASSPSGNQPQHF
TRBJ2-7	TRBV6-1	CASRGITGSYEQYF
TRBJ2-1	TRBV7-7	CASSLAPSANEQFF
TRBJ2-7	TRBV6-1	CASSSPGGNSYEQYF
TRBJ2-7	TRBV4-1	CASSQVKGNRDNYEQYF
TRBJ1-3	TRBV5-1	CASSLAQGGSGNTIYF
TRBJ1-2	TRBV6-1	CASLQGRDYGYTF
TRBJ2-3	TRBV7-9	CASSSGISTDTQYF
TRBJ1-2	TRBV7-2	CASSLAGAGTHGYTF
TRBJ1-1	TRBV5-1	CASSLAGQGAYMNTEAFF
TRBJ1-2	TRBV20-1	CSATGGGYTF
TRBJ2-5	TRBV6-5	CASSGTQGETQYF
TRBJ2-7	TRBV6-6	CASSSPAAYEQYF
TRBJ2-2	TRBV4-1	CASSQASGLADTGELFF
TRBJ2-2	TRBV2	CASSDRAGGRRGTGELFF
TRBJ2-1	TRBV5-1	CASSLATGSYNEQFF
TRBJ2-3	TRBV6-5	CASSYGGGAGTDTQYF
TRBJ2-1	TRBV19	CASSILVQANEQFF
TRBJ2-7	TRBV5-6	CASSFTGALYEQYF